A selection of T cell receptor beta chains follows, all from one sample in a study of T cell responses to AZD1222 COVID-19 vaccine. Clones were sequenced by immunoSEQ multiplex PCR, and TCRdb holds only the in-frame ones, with some missing. The table records 55,000 to 85,000 clones, 84% of them present only once. The material sequenced was peripheral blood, taken on day 0 of AZD1222 vaccination. All receptors come from an adult in good health. Both conserved end residues are part of each CDR3. A D gene is named only where the DNA matches it firmly. Clone size is not always given. Where it is, it says once, few, many or a class for expanded clones.

>TRBJ2-3|TRBV15|-|-
CATSPPSTDTQYF
TGTGCCACCAGCCCCCCCAGCACAGATACGCAGTATTTT
>TRBJ1-6|TRBV27|TRBD1|once
CASSLTGVGSSPLHF
TGTGCCAGCAGTCTTACAGGGGTTGGAAGTTCACCCCTCCACTTT
>TRBJ1-5|TRBV4-1|TRBD1|-
CASSPDRGLGQPQHF
TGCGCCAGCAGCCCGGACAGGGGGCTGGGTCAGCCCCAGCATTTT
>TRBJ2-1|TRBV18|TRBD2|-
CASSPRRSGGYNEQFF
TGTGCCAGCTCACCACGACGGAGCGGGGGGTACAATGAGCAGTTCTTC
>TRBJ2-5|TRBV3-1/TRBV3-2|-|-
CASSRTRGETQYF
TGTGCCAGCAGCCGAACTCGGGGAGAGACCCAGTACTTC
>TRBJ2-1|TRBV27|TRBD2|few
CASSSTLAGGYNEQFF
TGTGCCAGCAGTTCCACCTTAGCGGGGGGGTACAATGAGCAGTTCTTC
>TRBJ2-7|TRBV6-1|-|few
CASSDMWEQYF
TGTGCCAGCAGTGATATGTGGGAGCAGTACTTC
>TRBJ2-5|TRBV24-1|-|-
CATSDLEGRGETQYF
TGTGCCACCAGTGATTTAGAAGGGAGAGGGGAGACCCAGTACTTC
>TRBJ1-1|TRBV30|-|-
CAWSRVKTEAFF
TGTGCCTGGAGCCGGGTTAAAACTGAAGCTTTCTTT
>TRBJ1-2|TRBV6-5|TRBD1|-
CASSQGAGGGYTF
TGTGCCAGCAGCCAGGGGGCAGGAGGTGGCTACACCTTC
>TRBJ2-3|TRBV5-1|-|-
CASSTRTQDTQYF
TGCGCCAGCAGCACCAGGACACAAGATACGCAGTATTTT
>TRBJ2-1|TRBV7-2|-|once
CASTRGVGNEQFF
TGTGCCAGCACCCGTGGGGTGGGCAATGAGCAGTTCTTC
>TRBJ1-4|TRBV2|-|-
CASSEQRSNEKLFF
TGTGCCAGCAGTGAACAGAGATCTAATGAAAAACTGTTTTTT
>TRBJ1-1|TRBV18|-|-
CASSPHETQSEAFF
TGTGCCAGCTCACCCCACGAGACCCAGAGTGAAGCTTTCTTT
>TRBJ1-1|TRBV5-1|-|-
CASSWAQNTEAFF
TGCGCCAGCAGTTGGGCACAAAACACTGAAGCTTTCTTT
>TRBJ1-2|TRBV21-1|-|-
CASTSKGRGFLNGYTF
TGTGCCAGCACCTCGAAGGGGAGGGGTTTTTTGAATGGCTACACCTTC
>TRBJ2-5|TRBV5-1|TRBD1|-
CASSLTGTGGETQYF
TGCGCCAGCAGCTTAACCGGGACAGGGGGGGAGACCCAGTACTTC
>TRBJ2-5|TRBV10-3|-|once
CAISESPETQYF
TGTGCCATCAGTGAGTCGCCAGAGACCCAGTACTTC
>TRBJ2-7|TRBV7-8|-|-
CASSLARYNEQYF
TGTGCCAGCAGCTTAGCGCGATATAACGAGCAGTACTTC
>TRBJ1-3|TRBV5-4|-|-
CASSLYGGNTIYF
TGTGCCAGCAGCTTGTACGGGGGAAACACCATATATTTT
>TRBJ1-1|TRBV11-2|-|-
CASSFKNTEAFF
TGTGCCAGCAGCTTTAAGAACACTGAAGCTTTCTTT
>TRBJ2-3|TRBV5-8|-|-
CASSLGGTTDTQYF
TGTGCCAGCAGCTTGGGGGGGACTACAGATACGCAGTATTTT
>TRBJ1-1|TRBV10-3|-|-
CAISESMVTEAFF
TGTGCCATCAGTGAGTCGATGGTGACTGAAGCTTTCTTT
>TRBJ1-2|TRBV19|-|few
CASSIEAVTAGRNYGYTF
TGTGCCAGTAGTATAGAGGCGGTCACCGCAGGGCGTAACTATGGCTACACCTTC
>TRBJ1-2|TRBV7-2|TRBD1|-
CASSFSESRTGNGYTF
TGTGCCAGCAGCTTTTCCGAGTCAAGGACAGGGAATGGCTACACCTTC
>TRBJ1-2|TRBV7-9|TRBD1|few
CASSLGQDNYGYTF
TGTGCCAGCAGCCTCGGACAGGATAACTATGGCTACACCTTC
>TRBJ1-6|TRBV4-3|-|-
CASSQDSEGTSPLHF
TGCGCCAGCAGCCAAGATTCAGAGGGTACTTCACCCCTCCACTTT
>TRBJ2-6|TRBV19|-|-
CASTSPARTGANVLTF
TGTGCCAGTACATCTCCGGCCAGGACTGGGGCCAACGTCCTGACTTTC
>TRBJ2-6|TRBV9|-|-
CASSSEFSGANVLTF
TGTGCCAGCAGCTCCGAATTTTCTGGGGCCAACGTCCTGACTTTC
>TRBJ1-1|TRBV12-3/TRBV12-4|TRBD1|-
CASSSGQGSTAFF
TGTGCCAGCAGTAGTGGACAGGGGAGCACGGCTTTCTTT
>TRBJ1-2|TRBV15|TRBD1|-
CATSRDLPGQGYGYTF
TGTGCCACCAGCAGAGATCTCCCGGGACAGGGCTATGGCTACACCTTC
>TRBJ2-2|TRBV4-2|TRBD2|-
CASSQDPDTSGGAGELFF
TGTGCCAGCAGCCAAGATCCTGATACCAGCGGGGGGGCCGGGGAGCTGTTTTTT
>TRBJ2-7|TRBV11-2|-|-
CASSSGPPYEQYF
TGTGCCAGTTCGTCGGGGCCCCCCTACGAGCAGTACTTC
>TRBJ2-3|TRBV7-8|TRBD2|-
CASSYLRGVLTDTQYF
TGTGCCAGCAGTTATTTGCGGGGGGTACTCACAGATACGCAGTATTTT
>TRBJ1-2|TRBV5-8|TRBD1|-
CASSQGAGGYTF
TGTGCCAGCAGTCAGGGGGCCGGGGGCTACACCTTC
>TRBJ1-2|TRBV5-1|TRBD1|few
CASSFNTGGASGYTF
TGCGCCAGCAGCTTTAATACAGGGGGCGCGTCTGGCTACACCTTC
>TRBJ1-1|TRBV18|-|-
CASSQQMNTEAFF
TGTGCCAGCTCACAGCAGATGAACACTGAAGCTTTCTTT